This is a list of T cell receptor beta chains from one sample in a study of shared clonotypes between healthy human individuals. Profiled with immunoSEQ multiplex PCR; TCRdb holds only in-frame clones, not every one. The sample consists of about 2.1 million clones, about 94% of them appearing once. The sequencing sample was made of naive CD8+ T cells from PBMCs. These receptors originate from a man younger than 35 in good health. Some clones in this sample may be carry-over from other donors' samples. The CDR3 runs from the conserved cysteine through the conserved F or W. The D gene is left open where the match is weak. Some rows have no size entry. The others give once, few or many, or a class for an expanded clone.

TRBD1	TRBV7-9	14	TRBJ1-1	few	CASSRGQGGAEAFF	TGTGCCAGCAGCCGAGGACAGGGAGGCGCTGAAGCTTTCTTT
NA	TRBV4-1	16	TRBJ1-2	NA	CASSQRRQEANYGYTF	TGCGCCAGCAGCCAGCGTCGACAGGAAGCTAACTATGGCTACACCTTC
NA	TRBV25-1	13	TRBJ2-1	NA	CASKGHWPNEQFF	TGTGCCAGCAAGGGGCATTGGCCCAATGAGCAGTTCTTC
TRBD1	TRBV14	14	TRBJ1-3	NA	CASSLTGAGNTIYF	TGTGCCAGCAGCCTCACAGGGGCTGGAAACACCATATATTTT
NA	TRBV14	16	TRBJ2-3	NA	CASSQELGGGTDTQYF	TGTGCCAGCAGCCAAGAGCTGGGGGGTGGAACAGATACGCAGTATTTT
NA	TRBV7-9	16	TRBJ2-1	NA	CASSHQGLPSYNEQFF	TGTGCCAGCAGCCACCAGGGGCTTCCCTCCTACAATGAGCAGTTCTTC
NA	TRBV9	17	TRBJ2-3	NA	CASSAKTTVRGTDTQYF	TGTGCCAGCAGCGCCAAAACCACAGTACGCGGCACAGATACGCAGTATTTT
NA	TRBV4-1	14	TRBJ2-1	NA	CASKGGPSYNEQFF	TGCGCCAGCAAGGGGGGACCTTCCTACAATGAGCAGTTCTTC
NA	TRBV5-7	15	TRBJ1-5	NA	CASSRKAASNQPQHF	TGTGCCAGCAGCAGGAAGGCGGCTAGCAATCAGCCCCAGCATTTT
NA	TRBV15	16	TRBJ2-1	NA	CATSGGGWASYNEQFF	TGTGCCACCAGCGGCGGAGGTTGGGCCTCCTACAATGAGCAGTTCTTC
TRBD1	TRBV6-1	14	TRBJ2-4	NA	CASSGQASKNIQYF	TGTGCCAGCAGCGGACAGGCTTCCAAAAACATTCAGTACTTC
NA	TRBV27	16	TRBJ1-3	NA	CASSPLGIAGLNTIYF	TGTGCCAGCAGCCCCCTCGGAATCGCGGGGTTGAACACCATATATTTT
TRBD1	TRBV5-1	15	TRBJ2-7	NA	CASSSGTGNSYEQYF	TGCGCCAGCAGCTCCGGGACAGGGAACTCCTACGAGCAGTACTTC
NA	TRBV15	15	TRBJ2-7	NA	CATSRESGPLVEQYF	TGTGCCACCAGCAGAGAATCAGGCCCGCTCGTCGAGCAGTACTTC
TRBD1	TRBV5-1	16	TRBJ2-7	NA	CASSLARIGTAYEQYF	TGCGCCAGCAGCTTGGCCCGTATAGGGACAGCGTACGAGCAGTACTTC
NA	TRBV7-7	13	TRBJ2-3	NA	CASSPDSTDTQYF	TGTGCCAGCAGCCCGGACAGCACAGATACGCAGTATTTT
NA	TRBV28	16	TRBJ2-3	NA	CASSYGMGPNTDTQYF	TGTGCCAGCAGCTACGGAATGGGACCCAACACAGATACGCAGTATTTT
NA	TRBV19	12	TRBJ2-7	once	CASSSWTREQYF	TGTGCCAGTAGTAGCTGGACTCGCGAGCAGTACTTC
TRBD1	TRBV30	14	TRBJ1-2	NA	CAWSVRQGEYGYTF	TGTGCCTGGAGTGTAAGGCAGGGGGAGTATGGCTACACCTTC
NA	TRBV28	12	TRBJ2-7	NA	CASNKDTYEQYF	TGTGCCAGCAATAAAGACACTTACGAGCAGTACTTC
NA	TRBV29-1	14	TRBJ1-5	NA	CSVATGYSNQPQHF	TGCAGCGTGGCGACCGGATATAGCAATCAGCCCCAGCATTTT
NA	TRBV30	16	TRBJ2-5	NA	CAWSGGDYSPAETQYF	TGTGCCTGGAGTGGAGGTGATTACAGTCCCGCCGAGACCCAGTACTTC
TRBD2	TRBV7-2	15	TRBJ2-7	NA	CASSSGLSNSYEQYF	TGTGCCAGCAGCTCGGGACTATCGAACTCCTACGAGCAGTACTTC
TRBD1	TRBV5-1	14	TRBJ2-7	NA	CASSMGQGWYEQYF	TGCGCCAGCAGCATGGGACAGGGGTGGTACGAGCAGTACTTC
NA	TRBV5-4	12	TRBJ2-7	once	CASSTYPYEQYF	TGTGCCAGCAGTACCTACCCCTACGAGCAGTACTTC
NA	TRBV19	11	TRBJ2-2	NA	CASRWAGELFF	TGTGCCAGTAGGTGGGCCGGGGAGCTGTTTTTT
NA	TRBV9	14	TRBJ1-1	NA	CASSAEWMNTEAFF	TGTGCCAGCAGCGCCGAATGGATGAACACTGAAGCTTTCTTT
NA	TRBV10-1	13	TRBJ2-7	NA	CASSESESYEQYF	TGCGCCAGCAGTGAGTCGGAAAGCTACGAGCAGTACTTC
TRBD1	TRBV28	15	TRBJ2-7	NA	CASSPHQGARGEQYF	TGTGCCAGCAGCCCACACCAGGGGGCCCGGGGCGAGCAGTACTTC
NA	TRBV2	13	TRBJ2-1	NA	CASSESQGYEQFF	TGTGCCAGCAGTGAATCCCAGGGCTATGAGCAGTTCTTC
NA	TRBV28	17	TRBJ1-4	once	CASSFSGDTEIDEKLFF	TGTGCCAGCAGTTTTAGCGGTGACACCGAAATCGATGAAAAACTGTTTTTT
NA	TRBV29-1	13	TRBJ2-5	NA	CSVRPNPQETQYF	TGCAGCGTTAGACCCAACCCCCAAGAGACCCAGTACTTC
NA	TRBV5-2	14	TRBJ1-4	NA	CASSSTGGTEKLFF	TGTGCCAGCAGCTCCACTGGAGGAACGGAAAAACTGTTTTTT
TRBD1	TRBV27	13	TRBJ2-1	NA	CASSPDRGNEQFF	TGTGCCAGCAGCCCCGACAGGGGGAATGAGCAGTTCTTC
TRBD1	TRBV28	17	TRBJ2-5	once	CASSSRDRVLGWVTQYF	TGTGCCAGCAGCTCCCGGGACAGGGTCCTTGGGTGGGTGACCCAGTACTTC
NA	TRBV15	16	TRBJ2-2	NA	CATSGPRTSNTGELFF	TGTGCCACCAGCGGCCCGCGCACCTCGAACACCGGGGAGCTGTTTTTT
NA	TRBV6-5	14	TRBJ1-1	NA	CASSYSEGSPEAFF	TGTGCCAGCAGTTACTCGGAGGGGAGCCCTGAAGCTTTCTTT
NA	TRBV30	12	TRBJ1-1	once	CAIGVSNTEAFF	TGTGCAATCGGGGTATCGAACACTGAAGCTTTCTTT
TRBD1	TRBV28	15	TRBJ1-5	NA	CASSLFGDRVQPQHF	TGTGCCAGCAGTTTATTCGGGGACAGGGTTCAGCCCCAGCATTTT
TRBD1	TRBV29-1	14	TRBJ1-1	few	CSAPGTGGSTEAFF	TGCAGCGCCCCCGGGACAGGGGGGTCCACTGAAGCTTTCTTT
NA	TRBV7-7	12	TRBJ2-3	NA	CASSFGTDTQYF	TGTGCCAGCAGTTTCGGAACAGATACGCAGTATTTT
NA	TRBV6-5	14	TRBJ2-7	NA	CASSYLGGPYEQYF	TGTGCCAGCAGTTACTTAGGGGGGCCCTACGAGCAGTACTTC
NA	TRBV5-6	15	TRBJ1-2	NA	CASSLGAGAFNGYTF	TGTGCCAGCAGCTTGGGGGCAGGGGCTTTTAATGGCTACACCTTC